The TCR beta chain described here comes from a study of T-cell memory formation after mild COVID-19. Background on the study: The two donors had largely donor-specific TCR clusters.

Trimming removed 6 bases from V and 5 bases from J, with 14 bases in between. Germline V gene data show CDR1 as MNHEY and CDR2 as SVGAGI. The CDR3 spans 13 residues. Via MiXCR, TCRdb re-called the 5' RACE reads, giving one row per CDR3 protein. The sample shows tens of thousands of distinct CDR3 sequences, approximately 13% of them seen only once. This clonotype was sampled from an adult woman who had mild COVID-19 (a few samples of this study predate the infection). Cell type and time point are not known. Sequenced sample: PBMCs or a T cell subset sorted from them (not recorded which). This chain joins TRBV6-5 and TRBJ2-7, with D maybe TRBD2 (5 bases). Here the CDR3 DNA reads TGTGCCAGCAGCCCCCTTCGGGGTGACGAGCAGTACTTC. This codes for CASSPLRGDEQYF.